This is a list of T cell receptor beta chains from one sample in a study of human T cells and chemical hapten exposure. TCRdb ran MiXCR on the RACE reads and lists one entry per CDR3 protein. This sample yields 75,000 to 100,000 distinct CDR3 sequences, of which roughly a tenth are seen a single time; 2% to 2.5% belongs to the top ten. The sample consisted of whole blood, taken in connection with sensitization to the hapten diphenylcyclopropenone (DPC). All receptors derive from a man in his forties with alopecia areata. Some clones in this sample may be carry-over from other donors' samples. The CDR3 runs from the conserved cysteine through the conserved F or W. D genes are given only for firm matches. Rows give clone size only sometimes, using once, few, many, or a class for an expanded clone.

d_call	clone_size	v_call	j_call	cdr3_nt	cdr3_aa
-	many	TRBV12-3/TRBV12-4	TRBJ2-4	TGTGCCAGCAGTTTTATCCGGGCGGGCAACATTCAGTACTTC	CASSFIRAGNIQYF
TRBD1	many	TRBV28	TRBJ1-2	TGTGCCAGCAGTTTTAGGGACAGATACTATGGCTACACCTTC	CASSFRDRYYGYTF
-	-	TRBV12-3/TRBV12-4	TRBJ1-1	TGTGCCAGCAGTTTAACCGCGGACATCACTGAAGCTTTCTTT	CASSLTADITEAFF
-	-	TRBV4-3	TRBJ1-3	TGCGCCAGCAGCCAAGATCTTCACTACTCTGGAAACACCATATATTTT	CASSQDLHYSGNTIYF
-	many	TRBV29-1	TRBJ1-1	TGCAGCGTTATGGGGGGAGGGGCCGGCGCTGAAGCTTTCTTT	CSVMGGGAGAEAFF
-	-	TRBV5-1	TRBJ1-2	TGCGCCAGCAGCTTGGAGGCTAACTATGGCTACACCTTC	CASSLEANYGYTF
-	-	TRBV28	TRBJ2-7	TGTGCCAGCAGTTTCCTAGGGTGGAACGAGCAGTACTTC	CASSFLGWNEQYF
-	-	TRBV7-9	TRBJ2-6	TGTGCCAGCAGCTTAGCCCAGGGGTTGGTCTTCTCTGGGGCCAACGTCCTGACTTTC	CASSLAQGLVFSGANVLTF
TRBD2	-	TRBV5-6	TRBJ2-3	TGTGCCAGCAGCCGCCGGACTAGCGGGAGGGCTAGCACAGATACGCAGTATTTT	CASSRRTSGRASTDTQYF
-	few	TRBV20-1	TRBJ1-1	TGCAGTGCTAGGGGGAAGTACACTGAAGCTTTCTTT	CSARGKYTEAFF
TRBD1	-	TRBV10-3	TRBJ2-6	TGTGCCATCAGTGAACTCGGGACAGGTTACTCTGGGGCCAACGTCCTGACTTTC	CAISELGTGYSGANVLTF
TRBD2	few	TRBV28	TRBJ2-7	TGTGCCAGCAGTTTATTTTCCGATGTGAGTAGCGGGAGCGGTGAGCAGTACTTC	CASSLFSDVSSGSGEQYF
-	-	TRBV19	TRBJ2-5	TGTGCCAGTAGTATAGAAGGGCAGTCCGAGACCCAGTACTTC	CASSIEGQSETQYF
TRBD1	-	TRBV6-1	TRBJ1-4	TGTGCCAGCAGACTAGGACAGGATAGTAATGAAAAACTGTTTTTT	CASRLGQDSNEKLFF
-	-	TRBV4-3	TRBJ2-3	TGCGCCAGCAGCCGGGACTGGACTTTTAGCACAGATACGCAGTATTTT	CASSRDWTFSTDTQYF
TRBD1	few	TRBV6-5	TRBJ1-2	TGTGCCAGCAGTTACTCCGAGGGGGCGTATGGCTACACCTTC	CASSYSEGAYGYTF
-	many	TRBV29-1	TRBJ2-7	TGCAGCGTTGAACTACTAGGTGGGGAGCAGTACTTC	CSVELLGGEQYF
-	many	TRBV9	TRBJ2-1	TGTGCCAGCAGCATTGGACTTGGGATCAATGAGCAGTTCTTC	CASSIGLGINEQFF
-	few	TRBV6-4	TRBJ2-3	TGTGCCAGCAGTGAAATAATAGGTTCCGCAGATACGCAGTATTTT	CASSEIIGSADTQYF
TRBD1	few	TRBV9	TRBJ2-5	TGTGCCAGCAGCGTAGGGACAGGACGGGGAGAGACCCAGTACTTC	CASSVGTGRGETQYF
-	-	TRBV7-2	TRBJ2-3	TGTGCCAGCAGCCCTTTTCGGGATACGCAGTATTTT	CASSPFRDTQYF
-	-	TRBV29-1	TRBJ2-7	TGCAGCGCTGCGGGGTACTCCTACGAGCAGTACTTC	CSAAGYSYEQYF
-	-	TRBV7-2	TRBJ2-3	TGTGCCAGCAGCTTAGCGAGGGTTGCAGATACGCAGTATTTT	CASSLARVADTQYF
-	few	TRBV2	TRBJ2-7	TGTGCCAGCCGGGACAACCGCTACGAGCAGTACTTC	CASRDNRYEQYF
-	-	TRBV29-1	TRBJ2-5	TGCAGCGTCGGCCGGGGCCAAGAGACCCAGTACTTC	CSVGRGQETQYF
TRBD1	many	TRBV7-2	TRBJ1-3	TGTGCCAGCAGCCCGGTACAGGGGGCCTCTGGAAACACCATATATTTT	CASSPVQGASGNTIYF
-	few	TRBV5-4	TRBJ2-4	TGTGCCAGCAGCGTTGGCGGGGAAGCCAAAAACATTCAGTACTTC	CASSVGGEAKNIQYF
-	few	TRBV10-3	TRBJ2-1	TGTGCCATACGGGATAGACAGGAGGGTTCGAATGAGCAGTTCTTC	CAIRDRQEGSNEQFF
TRBD1	once	TRBV6-5	TRBJ1-1	TGTGCCGGCAGTGAACAGGGGTCTTCTGAAGCTTTCTTT	CAGSEQGSSEAFF
-	many	TRBV28	TRBJ1-4	TGTGCCAGCAGTTCGCCAACTGCTTCTAATGAAAAACTGTTTTTT	CASSSPTASNEKLFF
-	few	TRBV7-6	TRBJ2-3	TGTGCCAGCAGCCCACGGACGGCGTTTAGCACAGATACGCAGTATTTT	CASSPRTAFSTDTQYF
-	-	TRBV12-3/TRBV12-4	TRBJ2-1	TGTGTCAGCAGTGGGGGGTTTTACCCCTACAATGAGCAGTTCTTC	CVSSGGFYPYNEQFF
TRBD1	few	TRBV6-5	TRBJ2-1	TGTGCCAGCAGTTTGGGACAGGGGGCTTACGGAGGTGAGCAGTTCTTC	CASSLGQGAYGGEQFF
-	-	TRBV3-1	TRBJ1-5	TGTGCCAGCAGCCAAGGGGCAGGGGCAATAAGCAATCAGCCCCAGCATTTT	CASSQGAGAISNQPQHF
-	many	TRBV5-1	TRBJ2-3	TGCGCCAGCAGCTTGGCCCCCGTCGCGGATACGCAGTATTTT	CASSLAPVADTQYF
-	many	TRBV20-1	TRBJ2-4	TGCAGTGCCAACGATAGACTAGACTTAAACATTCAGTACTTC	CSANDRLDLNIQYF
-	many	TRBV27	TRBJ1-1	TGTGCCAGCAGTTTACAGGGGTCACACACTGAAGCTTTCTTT	CASSLQGSHTEAFF
-	-	TRBV2	TRBJ2-3	TGTGCCAGCAAAATCCTCCAGGGAGGAACCGATACGCAGTATTTT	CASKILQGGTDTQYF
TRBD2	few	TRBV6-5	TRBJ2-3	TGTGCCAGCAGAGGACTAGCGGGAAGCACAGATACGCAGTATTTT	CASRGLAGSTDTQYF
-	-	TRBV28	TRBJ1-1	TGTGCCAGCAGTCATCGCCAACCTAATGAAGCTTTCTTT	CASSHRQPNEAFF
-	many	TRBV28	TRBJ1-4	TGTGCCAGCAGTTTTATGTTTGGGCAGAAGAATGAAAAACTGTTTTTT	CASSFMFGQKNEKLFF
-	many	TRBV19	TRBJ1-5	TGTGCCAGTAGTATACAGAATCAGCCCCAGCATTTT	CASSIQNQPQHF
TRBD1	-	TRBV4-2	TRBJ1-4	TGTGCCAGCAGCCAAGAAGCGACAGGGACTAATGAAAAACTGTTTTTT	CASSQEATGTNEKLFF
TRBD1	many	TRBV7-8	TRBJ1-6	TGTGCCAGCAGCTACCGGACAGGGGGCTCCTCACCCCTCCACTTT	CASSYRTGGSSPLHF
-	many	TRBV29-1	TRBJ2-7	TGCAGCGTTGTGTTTACCATGGACTACGAGCAGTACTTC	CSVVFTMDYEQYF
TRBD1	-	TRBV18	TRBJ2-1	TGTGCCAGCTCACCACTGGGACAGGGCTCCTACAATGAGCAGTTCTTC	CASSPLGQGSYNEQFF
-	-	TRBV28	TRBJ2-5	TGTGCCAGCAGTTCGACAGCGACCCACCAAGAGACCCAGTACTTC	CASSSTATHQETQYF
TRBD1	few	TRBV28	TRBJ1-1	TGTGCCAGCAGTTCCGACAGGGGAGAAGCTTTCTTT	CASSSDRGEAFF
TRBD1	many	TRBV20-1	TRBJ2-1	TGCAGTGCTAGTCAGGGGGCATCGAATGAGCAGTTCTTC	CSASQGASNEQFF
TRBD2	many	TRBV7-3	TRBJ2-3	TGTGCCAGCAGCCTCAGCGGGAGTGGGGTAGATACGCAGTATTTT	CASSLSGSGVDTQYF
-	few	TRBV18	TRBJ2-2	TGTGCCAGCTCACCGAGTCAGATCAACACCGGGGAGCTGTTTTTT	CASSPSQINTGELFF
TRBD2	-	TRBV6-2/TRBV6-3	TRBJ2-1	TGTGCCAGCAGTTACCTCGGGGGAGCGGGAGGGCCTTACAATGAGCAGTTCTTC	CASSYLGGAGGPYNEQFF